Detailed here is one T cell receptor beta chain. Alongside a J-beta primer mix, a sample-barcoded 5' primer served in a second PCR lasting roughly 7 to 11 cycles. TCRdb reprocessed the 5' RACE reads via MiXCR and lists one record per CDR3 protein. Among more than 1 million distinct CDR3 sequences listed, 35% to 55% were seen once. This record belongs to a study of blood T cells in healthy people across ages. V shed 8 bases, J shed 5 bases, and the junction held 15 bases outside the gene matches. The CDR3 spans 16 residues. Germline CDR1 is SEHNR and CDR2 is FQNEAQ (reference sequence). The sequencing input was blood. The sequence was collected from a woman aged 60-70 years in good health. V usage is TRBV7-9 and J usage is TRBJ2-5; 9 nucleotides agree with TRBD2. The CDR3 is CASARVLAGHVETQYF. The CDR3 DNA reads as TGTGCCAGCGCCCGGGTGCTAGCGGGACATGTGGAGACCCAGTACTTC.